This T cell receptor (beta chain) came from a study of blood T cell repertoires in COVID-19. Study-wide context: Sources were T cells, B-cell-depleted T cells, or PBMCs; the material itself was cDNA or gDNA.

Authors' processing steps: Estimated nucleated cell counts came from reference gene primer amplification. Generated by immunoSEQ multiplex PCR, the TCRdb table keeps only in-frame clones and is missing some. That table is the source of V, J and clone size, and D and trimming were worked out from the DNA. The sample has 130,000 or so clones, around 81% seen once; the top ten hold less than 14%. The germline V and J ends were trimmed by 0 bases and 6 bases, with 14 bases remaining between them. CDR3 length: 15 residues. CDR1 is LGHDT, CDR2 YNNKEL, per germline (reference sequence). Sequencing was carried out using peripheral blood. This sequence was found in a human donor in a cohort sampled during active COVID-19. This chain links TRBV3-1 (or the pseudogene TRBV3-2) with TRBJ1-2; possibly TRBD1 for D (5 bases). The chain's CDR3 is CASSQEQGGVDGYTF. In DNA, the CDR3 is TGTGCCAGCAGCCAAGAGCAGGGTGGTGTTGATGGCTACACCTTC.